This T cell receptor beta chain was obtained from a study of cytotoxic CD8 clonotypes in ibrutinib-treated CLL. Background on the study: Response samples came after a median roughly twelve months of treatment, range 6 to 36.

This table comes from immunoSEQ multiplex PCR, and its TCRdb copy is limited to in-frame clones, with some not included. The table has 19,000 or so clones, over 75% seen once. The germline V gene encodes CDR1 LNHDA and CDR2 SQIVND (reference sequence). The CDR3 runs to 13 residues. V lost 3 bases, J lost 10 bases, and 12 bases lay in between. Concerning this clone itself: Its specificity is not known.

Study-level results: Clonality, elevated at ibrutinib response, dropped back toward baseline at progression. Sustained-remission patients were sampled at one set of times and progressing patients at different ones.

The receptor's source is a human donor with chronic lymphocytic leukemia. The V and J genes are TRBV19 and TRBJ1-4, with D possibly being TRBD1 (5 bases). Here the sequenced sample was PBMCs, taken before ibrutinib treatment. CDR3 sequence reads: CASSMGESGKLFF. Written as DNA, the CDR3 is TGTGCCAGTAGTATGGGGGAATCGGGAAAACTGTTTTTT.